Below are 2 T cell receptor beta chains sequenced from a single sample in a study of metastatic and nonmetastatic thyroid tumors. Among the patients, none had received any treatment before thyroid surgery. MiXCR reprocessed the PCR reads for TCRdb. The repertoire holds about 17,000 clones, with under 30% as singletons. The sequenced material came from adjacent normal tissue. These receptor sequences come from a female donor with papillary thyroid cancer or a benign thyroid nodule (not recorded which). Some clones in this sample may be carry-over from other donors' samples.

In its sample, this clone ranks as medium-sized. The genes are TRBV20-1 and TRBJ1-2; the D gene is possibly TRBD1 (5 bases). The CDR3 contains 12 residues. Looked up from germline, CDR1 is DFQATT and CDR2 is SNEGSKA (reference sequence). Trimming removed 3 bases at V and 13 bases at J, with 18 bases between. As DNA, the CDR3 is TGCAGTGCTAGTACCATCCAGGGACCGAGCACCTTC. Its protein is CSASTIQGPSTF.

V gene TRBV7-9 combines with J gene TRBJ2-7, with D hard to call. Germline V CDR1 and CDR2: SEHNR, FQNEAQ (reference sequence). There are 13 residues in the CDR3. V shed 7 bases and J shed 6 bases, with 16 bases lying between them. The CDR3 nucleotides are TGTGCCAGCATTCTAACCAGAGTCTCCGAGCAGTACTTC. Its translation is CASILTRVSEQYF.